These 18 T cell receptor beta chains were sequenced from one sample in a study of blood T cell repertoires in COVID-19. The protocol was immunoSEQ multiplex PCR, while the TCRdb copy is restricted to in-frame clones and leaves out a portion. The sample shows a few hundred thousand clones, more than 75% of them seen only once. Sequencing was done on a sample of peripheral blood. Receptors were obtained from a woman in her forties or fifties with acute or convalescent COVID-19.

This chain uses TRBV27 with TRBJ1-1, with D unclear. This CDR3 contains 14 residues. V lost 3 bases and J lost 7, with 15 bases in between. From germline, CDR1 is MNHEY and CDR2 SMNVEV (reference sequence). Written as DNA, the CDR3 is TGTGCCAGCAGTTTGTTCGGGAGTAATAATGAAGCTTTCTTT. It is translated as CASSLFGSNNEAFF.

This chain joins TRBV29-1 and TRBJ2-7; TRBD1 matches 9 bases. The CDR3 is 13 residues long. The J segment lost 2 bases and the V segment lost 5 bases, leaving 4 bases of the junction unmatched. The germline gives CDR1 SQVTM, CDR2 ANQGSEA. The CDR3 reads CSVKRQGAYEQYF. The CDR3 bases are TGCAGCGTTAAACGACAGGGGGCCTACGAGCAGTACTTC.

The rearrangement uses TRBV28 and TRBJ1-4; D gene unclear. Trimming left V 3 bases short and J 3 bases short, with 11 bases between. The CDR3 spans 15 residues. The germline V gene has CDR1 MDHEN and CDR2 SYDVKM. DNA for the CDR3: TGTGCCAGCAGTTTTCAGGCGGGTTCTAATGAAAAACTGTTTTTT. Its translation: CASSFQAGSNEKLFF. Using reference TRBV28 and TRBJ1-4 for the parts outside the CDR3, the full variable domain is DVKVTQSSRYLVKRTGEKVFLECVQDMDHENMFWYRQDPGLGLRLIYFSYDVKMKEKGDIPEGYSVSREKKERFSLILESASTNQTSMYLCASSFQAGSNEKLFFGSGTQLSVL.

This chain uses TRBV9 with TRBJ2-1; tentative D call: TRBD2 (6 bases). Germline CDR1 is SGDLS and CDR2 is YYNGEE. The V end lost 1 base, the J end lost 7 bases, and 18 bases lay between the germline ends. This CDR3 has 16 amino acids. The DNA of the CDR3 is TGTGCCAGCAGCGTATTAGGTAGGGGAGGTCTGAATGAGCAGTTCTTC. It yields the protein CASSVLGRGGLNEQFF.

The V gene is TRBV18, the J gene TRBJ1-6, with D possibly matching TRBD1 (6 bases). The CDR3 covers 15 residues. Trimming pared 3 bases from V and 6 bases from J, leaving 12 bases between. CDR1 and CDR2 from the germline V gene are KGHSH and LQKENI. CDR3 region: CASSPRQDPNSPLHF. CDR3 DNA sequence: TGTGCCAGCTCACCGAGACAGGACCCTAATTCACCCCTCCACTTT.

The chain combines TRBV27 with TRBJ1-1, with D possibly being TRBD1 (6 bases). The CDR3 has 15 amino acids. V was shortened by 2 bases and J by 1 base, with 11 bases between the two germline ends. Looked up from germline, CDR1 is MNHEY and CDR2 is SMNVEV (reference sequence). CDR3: CASSLGGAGNTEAFF. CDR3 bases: TGTGCCAGCAGTTTAGGGGGCGCTGGGAACACTGAAGCTTTCTTT.

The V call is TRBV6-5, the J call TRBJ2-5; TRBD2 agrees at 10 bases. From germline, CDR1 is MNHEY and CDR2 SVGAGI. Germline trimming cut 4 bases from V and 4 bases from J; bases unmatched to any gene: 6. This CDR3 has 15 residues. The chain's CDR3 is CASSWGLAPGETQYF. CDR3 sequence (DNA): TGTGCCAGCAGTTGGGGACTAGCGCCCGGAGAGACCCAGTACTTC.

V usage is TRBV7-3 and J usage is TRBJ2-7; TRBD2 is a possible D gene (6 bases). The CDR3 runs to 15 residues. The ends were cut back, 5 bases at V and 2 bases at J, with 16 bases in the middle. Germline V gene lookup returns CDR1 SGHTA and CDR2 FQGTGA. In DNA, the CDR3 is TGTGCCAGCAGCACACACGGGGGTTCCACCTACGAGCAGTACTTC. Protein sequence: CASSTHGGSTYEQYF.

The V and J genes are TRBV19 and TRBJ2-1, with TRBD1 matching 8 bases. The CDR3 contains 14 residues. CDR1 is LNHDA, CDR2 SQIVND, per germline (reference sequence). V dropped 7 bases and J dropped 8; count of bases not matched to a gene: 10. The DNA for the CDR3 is TGTGCCAGTACGGGAACAGGGGGGTCGGATGAGCAGTTCTTC. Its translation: CASTGTGGSDEQFF.

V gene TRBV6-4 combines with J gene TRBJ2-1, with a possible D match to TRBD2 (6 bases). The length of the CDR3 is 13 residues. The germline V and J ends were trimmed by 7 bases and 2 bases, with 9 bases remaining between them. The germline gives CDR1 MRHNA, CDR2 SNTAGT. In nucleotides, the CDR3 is TGTGCCAGCAAGGAGGGACCCTACAATGAGCAGTTCTTC. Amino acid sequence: CASKEGPYNEQFF.

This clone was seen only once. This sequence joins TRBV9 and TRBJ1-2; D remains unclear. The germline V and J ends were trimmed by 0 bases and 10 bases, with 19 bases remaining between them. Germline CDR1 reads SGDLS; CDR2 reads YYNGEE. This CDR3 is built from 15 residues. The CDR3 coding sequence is TGTGCCAGCAGCGTAGGGAGTAAGCTCGTGCCTTTCTACACCTTC. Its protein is CASSVGSKLVPFYTF.

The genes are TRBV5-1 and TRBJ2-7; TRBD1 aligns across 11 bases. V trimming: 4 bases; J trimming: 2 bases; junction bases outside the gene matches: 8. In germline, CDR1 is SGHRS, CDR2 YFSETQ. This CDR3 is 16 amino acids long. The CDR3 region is CASSPGGTGGPYEQYF. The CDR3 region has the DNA TGCGCCAGCAGCCCGGGAGGGACAGGGGGTCCCTACGAGCAGTACTTC.

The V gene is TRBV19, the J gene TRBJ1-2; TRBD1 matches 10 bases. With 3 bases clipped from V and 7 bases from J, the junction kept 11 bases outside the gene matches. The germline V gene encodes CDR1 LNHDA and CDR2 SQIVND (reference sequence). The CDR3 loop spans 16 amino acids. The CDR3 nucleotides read TGTGCCAGTAGTATTCTCCGGGACAGGGGCTCTATTGGCTACACCTTC. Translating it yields CASSILRDRGSIGYTF.

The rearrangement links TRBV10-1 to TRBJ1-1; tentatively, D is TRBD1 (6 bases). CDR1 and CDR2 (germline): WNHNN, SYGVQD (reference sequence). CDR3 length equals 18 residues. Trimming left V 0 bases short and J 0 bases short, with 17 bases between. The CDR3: CASSESVPKGDMNTEAFF. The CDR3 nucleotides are TGCGCCAGCAGTGAGTCCGTCCCGAAGGGGGATATGAACACTGAAGCTTTCTTT.

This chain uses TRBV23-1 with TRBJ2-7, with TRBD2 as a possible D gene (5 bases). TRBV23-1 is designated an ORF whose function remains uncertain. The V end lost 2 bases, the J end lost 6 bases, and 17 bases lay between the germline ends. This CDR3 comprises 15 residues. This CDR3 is CASSQTPFDEGEQYF. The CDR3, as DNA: TGCGCCAGCAGTCAAACTCCCTTTGATGAGGGCGAGCAGTACTTC.

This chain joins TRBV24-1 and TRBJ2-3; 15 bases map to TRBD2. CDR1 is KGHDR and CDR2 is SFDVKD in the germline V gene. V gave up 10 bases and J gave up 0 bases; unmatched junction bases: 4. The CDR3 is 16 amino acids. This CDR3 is CATGTSGRPSTDTQYF. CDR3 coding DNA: TGTGCCACAGGGACTAGCGGGAGGCCGAGCACAGATACGCAGTATTTT.

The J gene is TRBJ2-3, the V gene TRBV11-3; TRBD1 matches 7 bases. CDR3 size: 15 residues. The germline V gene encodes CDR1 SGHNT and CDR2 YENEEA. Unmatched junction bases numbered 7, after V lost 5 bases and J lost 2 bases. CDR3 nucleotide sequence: TGTGCCAGCAGCCGGGACAGTCAATACACAGATACGCAGTATTTT. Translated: CASSRDSQYTDTQYF.

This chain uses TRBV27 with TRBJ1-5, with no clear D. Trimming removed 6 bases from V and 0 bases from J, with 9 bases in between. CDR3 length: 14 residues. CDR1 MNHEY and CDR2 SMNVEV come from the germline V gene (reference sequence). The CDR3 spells CASRQQFSNQPQHF. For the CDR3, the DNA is TGTGCCAGCAGGCAACAGTTTAGCAATCAGCCCCAGCATTTT.